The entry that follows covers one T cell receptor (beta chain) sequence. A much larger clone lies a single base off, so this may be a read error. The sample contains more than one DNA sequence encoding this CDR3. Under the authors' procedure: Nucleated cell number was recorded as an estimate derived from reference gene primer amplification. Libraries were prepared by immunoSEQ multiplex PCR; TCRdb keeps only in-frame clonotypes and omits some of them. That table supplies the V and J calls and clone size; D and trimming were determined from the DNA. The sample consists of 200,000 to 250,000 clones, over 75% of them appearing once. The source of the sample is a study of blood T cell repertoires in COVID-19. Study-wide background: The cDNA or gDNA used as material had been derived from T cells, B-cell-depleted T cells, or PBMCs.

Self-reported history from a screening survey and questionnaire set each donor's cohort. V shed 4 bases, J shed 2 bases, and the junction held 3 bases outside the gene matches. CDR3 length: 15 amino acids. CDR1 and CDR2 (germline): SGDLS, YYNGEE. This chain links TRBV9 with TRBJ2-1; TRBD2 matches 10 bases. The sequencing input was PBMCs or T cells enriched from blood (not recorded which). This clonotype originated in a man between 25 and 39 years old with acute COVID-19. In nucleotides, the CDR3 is TGTGCCAGCAGCCTCAGCGGGGGGGCCTACAATGAGCAGTTCTTC. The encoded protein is CASSLSGGAYNEQFF.